These 3 T cell receptor beta chains originate from one sample sequenced in a study of metastatic and nonmetastatic thyroid tumors. Before thyroid surgery, none of the patients had received any treatment. TCRdb reprocessed the PCR reads via MiXCR. The data hold more than 40,000 clones, with 16% observed a single time. Sequencing input: blood. Every receptor here comes from a female donor with papillary thyroid cancer or a benign thyroid nodule (not recorded which). Some clones in this sample may be carry-over from other donors' samples.

This clone was counted only a few times. Here the CDR3 DNA reads TGTGCCAGCGGGACTGCTAGCACAGATACGCAGTATTTT. Its translation: CASGTASTDTQYF. This sequence joins TRBV7-9 and TRBJ2-3; a weak D match, TRBD2 (6 bases). Trimming stripped 8 bases from V and 0 bases from J, with 9 bases between. The CDR3 is 13 residues long. The germline gives CDR1 SEHNR, CDR2 FQNEAQ (reference sequence).

A few counts support this clone. This rearrangement joins TRBV6-2 or TRBV6-3 to TRBJ1-1; D might be TRBD1 (5 bases). In germline, CDR1 is MNHEY, CDR2 SVGEGT. Trimming shortened V by 6 bases and J by 0 bases, and 17 bases separated the two germline ends. The CDR3 has 16 amino acids. For the CDR3, the DNA is TGTGCCAGCAGATCAGAGCGGGGGAGAATGAACACTGAAGCTTTCTTT. This sequence encodes CASRSERGRMNTEAFF.

This clone was seen many times. The V gene is TRBV5-1, the J gene TRBJ2-7; the D is unclear. Trimming took 0 bases from V and 1 from J, leaving 8 bases between them. The CDR3 sequence is 14 residues long. The germline CDR1 and CDR2 sequences are SGHRS and YFSETQ. For the CDR3, the DNA is TGCGCCAGCAGCTTGGCCCAGGAATCCTACGAGCAGTACTTC. This translates into CASSLAQESYEQYF.